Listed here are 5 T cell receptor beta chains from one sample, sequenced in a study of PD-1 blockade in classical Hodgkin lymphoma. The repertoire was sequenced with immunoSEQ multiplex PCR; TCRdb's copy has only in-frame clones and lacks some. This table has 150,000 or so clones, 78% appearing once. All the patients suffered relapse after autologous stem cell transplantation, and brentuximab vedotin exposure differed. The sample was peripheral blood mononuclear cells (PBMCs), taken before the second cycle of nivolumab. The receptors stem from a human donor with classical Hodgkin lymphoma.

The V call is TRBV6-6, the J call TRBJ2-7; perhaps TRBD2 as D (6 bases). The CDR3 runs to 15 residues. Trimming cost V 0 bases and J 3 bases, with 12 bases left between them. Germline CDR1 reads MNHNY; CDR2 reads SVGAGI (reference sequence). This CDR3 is CASSYSGGSLYEQYF. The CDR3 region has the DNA TGTGCCAGCAGTTACTCGGGGGGTTCCCTCTACGAGCAGTACTTC.

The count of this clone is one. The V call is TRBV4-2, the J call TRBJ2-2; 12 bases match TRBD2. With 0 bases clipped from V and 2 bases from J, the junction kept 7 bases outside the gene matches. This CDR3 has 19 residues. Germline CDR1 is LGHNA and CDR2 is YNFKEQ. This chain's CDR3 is CASSQELGLAGYNTGELFF. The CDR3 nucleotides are TGTGCCAGCAGCCAAGAGTTAGGACTAGCGGGATATAACACCGGGGAGCTGTTTTTT.

The CDR3 nucleotides read TGTGCCAGCACCTCGGGCAGGGGGTCAGATACGCAGTATTTT. Translating gives CASTSGRGSDTQYF. The chain uses TRBV5-4 and TRBJ2-3, with 7 nucleotides matching TRBD1. V dropped 6 bases and J dropped 4; count of bases not matched to a gene: 8. Germline V gene sequence: CDR1 SGHNT, CDR2 YYREEE (reference sequence). The CDR3 covers 14 residues.

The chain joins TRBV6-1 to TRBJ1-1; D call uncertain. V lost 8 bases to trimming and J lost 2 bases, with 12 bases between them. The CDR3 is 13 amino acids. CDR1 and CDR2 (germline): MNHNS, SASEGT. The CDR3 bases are TGTGCCAGCGCGTTCTGGGAAAACACTGAAGCTTTCTTT. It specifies CASAFWENTEAFF.

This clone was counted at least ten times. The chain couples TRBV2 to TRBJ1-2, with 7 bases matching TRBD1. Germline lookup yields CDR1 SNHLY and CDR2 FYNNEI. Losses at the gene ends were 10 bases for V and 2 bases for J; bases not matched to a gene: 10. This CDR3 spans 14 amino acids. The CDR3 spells CANLQGQYNYGYTF. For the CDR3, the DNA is TGTGCCAACCTACAGGGGCAATACAACTATGGCTACACCTTC.